The 27 T cell receptor beta chains given below trace back to one sample, sequenced in a study of tumour-infiltrating T cells in Burkitt lymphoma. Profiled with immunoSEQ multiplex PCR; TCRdb holds only in-frame clones, not every one. Here the sample spans some 15,000 clones, 80% being singletons. Sequenced input: tumor tissue. Source of these receptors: a human donor with diffuse large B-cell lymphoma.

CDR3 residues: CASSAGWDSNEKLFF. CDR3 DNA sequence: TGTGCCAGCAGCGCCGGATGGGACAGTAATGAAAAACTGTTTTTT. The gene calls are TRBV9 and TRBJ1-4; 7 nucleotides agree with TRBD1. This CDR3 is 15 amino acids long. V was clipped by 3 bases and J by 4 bases; unmatched bases: 6. The germline V gene encodes CDR1 SGDLS and CDR2 YYNGEE.

This chain links TRBV10-3 with TRBJ2-3; perhaps D is TRBD1 or TRBD2 (5 bases each). Germline CDR1 and CDR2: ENHRY and SYGVKD. V dropped 6 bases and J dropped 0 bases, with 13 bases sitting between them. The CDR3 extends over 15 amino acids. The CDR3 DNA reads TGTGCCATCAGCCGGGACGAAGGTAGCACAGATACGCAGTATTTT. Residues: CAISRDEGSTDTQYF.

This chain links TRBV11-2 with TRBJ2-7; no reliable D call. The CDR3 contains 13 residues. V gave up 5 bases and J gave up 6 bases, with 14 bases separating them. CDR1 and CDR2 (germline): SGHAT, FQNNGV. Here the CDR3 reads CASSQITGSEQYF. For the CDR3, the DNA is TGTGCCAGCAGCCAGATCACGGGTAGCGAGCAGTACTTC.

V usage is TRBV6-5 and J usage is TRBJ1-1; maybe TRBD1 (6 bases). Trimming removed 4 bases at V and 1 base at J, with 7 bases between. Germline CDR1 reads MNHEY; CDR2 reads SVGAGI. The CDR3 length is 13 residues. CDR3 sequence reads: CASSSTGNTEAFF. Written as DNA, the CDR3 is TGTGCCAGCAGTTCGACAGGGAACACTGAAGCTTTCTTT.

This clone occurred a few times. J is TRBJ1-1 and V is TRBV7-9, with no clear D. The V gene lost 7 bases and the J gene lost 0 bases, with 6 bases spanning the gap. The germline V gene has CDR1 SEHNR and CDR2 FQNEAQ (reference sequence). This CDR3 has 12 amino acids. DNA for the CDR3: TGTGCCAGCACCGCCCTGAACACTGAAGCTTTCTTT. Translation gives CASTALNTEAFF.

V is TRBV19 and J is TRBJ1-2, with D possibly matching TRBD1 (6 bases). The CDR3 contains 13 residues. Germline assignment: CDR1 LNHDA and CDR2 SQIVND (reference sequence). V dropped 4 bases and J dropped 5 bases, with 11 bases sitting between them. The DNA of the CDR3 is TGTGCCAGTAGTAGCACGGACAGATATGGCTACACCTTC. This gives the protein CASSSTDRYGYTF.

The J gene is TRBJ2-7, the V gene TRBV6-5; D may be TRBD1 (6 bases). The CDR3 spans 14 residues. Between the trimmed V and J ends, which lost 0 bases and 2 bases, there was a span of 8 bases. CDR1 and CDR2 from the germline V gene are MNHEY and SVGAGI. CDR3 protein: CASSYSDSAYEQYF. DNA for the CDR3: TGTGCCAGCAGTTACTCGGACAGCGCCTACGAGCAGTACTTC.

The genes are TRBV4-1 and TRBJ2-7; a weak D match, TRBD1 (7 bases). The V and J ends lost 1 base and 6 bases respectively, with 16 bases between them. The germline V gene has CDR1 MGHRA and CDR2 YSYEKL. The CDR3 is 15 residues long. CDR3 sequence reads: CASSQAGVTGTEQYF. The CDR3 DNA reads as TGCGCCAGCAGCCAAGCGGGGGTGACAGGGACCGAGCAGTACTTC.

In its sample, this clone was seen a few times. The chain employs TRBV11-3 and TRBJ2-5; 7 bases are shared with TRBD1. The germline CDR1 and CDR2 sequences are SGHNT and YENEEA. The CDR3 has 15 amino acids. V gave up 4 bases and J gave up 4 bases; unmatched junction bases: 9. This chain's CDR3 is CASSWGRTGVETQYF. DNA for the CDR3: TGTGCCAGCAGCTGGGGTCGGACAGGAGTAGAGACCCAGTACTTC. Full variable domain (missing parts from reference TRBV11-3 and TRBJ2-5): EAGVVQSPRYKIIEKKQPVAFWCNPISGHNTLYWYLQNLGQGPELLIRYENEEAVDDSQLPKDRFSAERLKGVDSTLKIQPAELGDSAVYLCASSWGRTGVETQYFGPGTRLLVL.

This sequence joins TRBV5-4 and TRBJ1-2, with unresolved D. Germline-derived CDR1 and CDR2 are SGHNT and YYREEE (reference sequence). The CDR3 loop spans 14 amino acids. Between the trimmed V and J ends, which lost 1 base and 2 bases, there was a span of 9 bases. The CDR3 loop reads CASSLSASNYGYTF. CDR3 sequence (DNA): TGTGCCAGCAGCTTGTCTGCATCAAACTATGGCTACACCTTC.

This chain's CDR3 is CASSTGTGSGQPQHF. In nucleotides, the CDR3 is TGTGCCAGTAGTACCGGGACAGGGAGCGGTCAGCCCCAGCATTTT. This chain links TRBV19 with TRBJ1-5; 9 bases are shared with TRBD1. The CDR3 spans 15 residues. V gave up 4 bases and J gave up 6 bases; unmatched junction bases: 7. Germline-derived CDR1 and CDR2 are LNHDA and SQIVND (reference sequence).

This chain uses TRBV11-2 with TRBJ2-2; D is tentatively TRBD1 or TRBD2 (6 bases each). This CDR3 region has 13 residues. Germline V gives CDR1 SGHAT, CDR2 FQNNGV. V was clipped by 3 bases and J by 6 bases, with 8 bases between them. CDR3 protein: CASSFGGAGELFF. As DNA, the CDR3 is TGTGCCAGCAGCTTCGGGGGCGCCGGGGAGCTGTTTTTT.

The rearrangement uses TRBV28 and TRBJ1-2; 7 bases align to TRBD1. After removal of 6 bases from V and 4 bases from J, the junction contained 17 bases not matched to a gene. CDR1 is MDHEN, CDR2 SYDVKM, per germline. The CDR3 consists of 17 residues. The CDR3 is CASSSVVQTGNSYGYTF. The CDR3 DNA reads as TGTGCCAGCAGCTCCGTAGTCCAGACAGGGAATTCCTATGGCTACACCTTC.

This clone appeared a few times. The rearrangement joins TRBV5-4 to TRBJ1-1; D not certain. The CDR3 has 15 amino acids. The V and J ends lost 4 bases and 0 bases respectively, with 13 bases between them. The V gene's germline CDR1 is SGHNT and CDR2 YYREEE (reference sequence). CDR3 in DNA: TGTGCCAGCAGCCCGGGAGGCAGGCTGAACACTGAAGCTTTCTTT. Amino acids: CASSPGGRLNTEAFF. Looking up the rest from reference TRBV5-4 and TRBJ1-1 gives the full variable domain: ETGVTQSPTHLIKTRGQQVTLRCSSQSGHNTVSWYQQALGQGPQFIFQYYREEENGRGNFPPRFSGLQFPNYSSELNVNALELDDSALYLCASSPGGRLNTEAFFGQGTRLTVV.

The V and J genes are TRBV10-3 and TRBJ2-5, with 9 nucleotides matching TRBD2. This CDR3 is 14 amino acids long. V shed 6 bases and J 5 bases; nucleotides not matched to a gene: 7. The germline CDR1 and CDR2 sequences are ENHRY and SYGVKD. CDR3 in DNA: TGTGCCATCAGGAGAGCGGGAGGTGGGGAGACCCAGTACTTC. It codes for CAIRRAGGGETQYF.

The chain carries TRBV5-4 and TRBJ2-7, with 11 nucleotides matching TRBD1. The trim removed 4 bases at V and 1 base at J, leaving 4 bases unmatched. This CDR3 has 15 amino acids. From germline, CDR1 is SGHNT and CDR2 YYREEE (reference sequence). For the CDR3, the DNA is TGTGCCAGCAGCATCGGACAGGGGGCGTCCTACGAGCAGTACTTC. Translated: CASSIGQGASYEQYF.

The CDR3 is CASSSGGVEETQYF. CDR3 nucleotide sequence: TGCGCCAGCAGCTCGGGGGGGGTGGAAGAGACCCAGTACTTC. The chain carries TRBV5-1 and TRBJ2-5; 8 nucleotides line up with TRBD2. CDR1 SGHRS and CDR2 YFSETQ come from the germline V gene. This CDR3 is built from 14 residues. V lost 3 bases to trimming and J lost 3 bases; unmatched junction nucleotides: 4.

This chain links TRBV25-1 with TRBJ2-1; 7 bases align to TRBD1. Trimming cost V 1 base and J 7 bases; bases outside gene matches: 7. Germline V gene lookup returns CDR1 MGHDK and CDR2 SYGVNS. This CDR3 spans 15 amino acids. CDR3 loop: CASSEWAGGDNEQFF. The DNA for the CDR3 is TGTGCCAGCAGTGAATGGGCAGGGGGTGATAATGAGCAGTTCTTC.

The chain combines TRBV4-2 with TRBJ2-2; no firm D call. CDR1 is LGHNA and CDR2 is YNFKEQ in the germline V gene. V lost 1 base to trimming and J lost 5 bases, with 2 bases between them. The length of the CDR3 is 12 residues. The CDR3 bases are TGTGCCAGCAGCCAAGGTACCGGGGAGCTGTTTTTT. It encodes CASSQGTGELFF.

This rearrangement joins TRBV4-3 to TRBJ1-1; possible D gene TRBD1, 5 bases. V was pared by 0 bases and J by 6 bases, with 11 bases between. The CDR3 runs 14 residues. Germline CDR1 is LGHNA and CDR2 is YSLEER. DNA of the CDR3: TGCGCCAGCAGCCAAGACTGGGGGTTGGCTGAAGCTTTCTTT. It is translated as CASSQDWGLAEAFF.

The CDR3 DNA reads TGTGCCAGCAGCGTAGAAGGATTTAACACTGAAGCTTTCTTT. Its protein is CASSVEGFNTEAFF. This rearrangement joins TRBV9 to TRBJ1-1; D not resolved. The CDR3 spans 14 residues. Germline V lookup: CDR1 SGDLS, CDR2 YYNGEE. Trimming cost V 0 bases and J 2 bases, with 8 bases left between them.

Turning to this clone: This specimen includes other DNA sequences encoding the same CDR3. This chain links TRBV29-1 with TRBJ2-7, with TRBD2 as a possible D gene (5 bases). Germline V gene lookup returns CDR1 SQVTM and CDR2 ANQGSEA. V lost 3 bases, J lost 5 bases, and 17 bases lay in between. The CDR3 has 14 amino acids. CDR3 residues: CSVDLKPGSHEQYF. The DNA for the CDR3 is TGCAGCGTTGACCTCAAGCCGGGATCCCACGAGCAGTACTTC.

This clone was detected only a few times. The CDR3 here is CASSFHEQYF. As DNA, the CDR3 is TGTGCCAGCAGCTTCCACGAGCAGTACTTC. V is TRBV5-8 and J is TRBJ2-7; D remains ambiguous. CDR1 SGHTS and CDR2 YDEGEE come from the germline V gene. V lost 2 bases to trimming and J lost 5 bases, with 2 bases between them. This CDR3 region has 10 residues.

This clone was counted a few times. The rearrangement joins TRBV18 to TRBJ1-5; tentative D call: TRBD1 (6 bases). V lost 2 bases, J lost 5 bases, and 13 bases lay in between. The CDR3 has 15 amino acids. Germline-derived CDR1 and CDR2 are KGHSH and LQKENI. CDR3 DNA: TGTGCCAGCTCACCATTTGCAGGGGTGGATCAGCCCCAGCATTTT. Encoded protein: CASSPFAGVDQPQHF.

The chain employs TRBV14 and TRBJ1-1; tentatively, D is TRBD1 (5 bases). Trimming shortened V by 6 bases and J by 5 bases, and 22 bases separated the two germline ends. Germline CDR1 SGHDN, CDR2 FVKESK. The CDR3 sequence is 16 residues long. The CDR3 coding sequence is TGTGCCAGCAGAGAAATTATTGACAGTTTTGCGACTGAAGCTTTCTTT. It codes for CASREIIDSFATEAFF.

The chain links TRBV6-1 to TRBJ1-1, with 7 nucleotides matching TRBD1. CDR3 size: 18 residues. Germline V gene lookup returns CDR1 MNHNS and CDR2 SASEGT. Trimming at V came to 0 bases and at J to 3 bases, leaving 13 bases not matched to a gene. The CDR3 sequence: CASSEALFVAQGYTEAFF. The CDR3 nucleotides read TGTGCCAGCAGTGAAGCGCTTTTCGTAGCACAGGGGTACACTGAAGCTTTCTTT.

This chain uses TRBV5-1 with TRBJ1-1; 10 bases are a match to TRBD1. The ends lost 4 bases at V and 4 bases at J; junction bases unmatched: 4. Germline V CDR1 and CDR2: SGHRS, YFSETQ. CDR3 size: 14 residues. CDR3 coding DNA: TGCGCCAGCAGCCGTTGGACAGGGGGCACTGAAGCTTTCTTT. Amino acid sequence: CASSRWTGGTEAFF.